Below, one T cell receptor beta chain is given with its context. Other DNA sequences in the sample encode the same CDR3. Authors' data handling: The assay estimated nucleated cells by amplifying reference gene primers. Sequencing was performed with immunoSEQ multiplex PCR; in TCRdb, only in-frame clones are kept and a portion is missing. The V and J calls and clone size come from that table; D and trimming were worked out from the DNA. This table has 400,000 or so clones, about 90% appearing once. Assignment of participants to cohorts was predicated upon participant-reported clinical history. Recovered Cohort 3 donors showed two negative PCRs, clearance, or symptom resolution. The entry originates in a study of blood T cell repertoires in COVID-19. Study summary: Samples came from the United States, Italy and Spain, spanning acute and convalescent COVID-19.

The CDR3 totals 13 residues. Between the trimmed V and J ends, which lost 4 bases and 2 bases, there was a span of 8 bases. In germline, CDR1 is MNHEY, CDR2 SVGAGI. Sequences were obtained from PBMCs or T cells enriched from blood (not recorded which). The origin of this receptor is a young man who had recovered from COVID-19. This chain links TRBV6-5 with TRBJ1-2; D not resolved. The CDR3 spells CASSLTENYGYTF. The CDR3 nucleotides read TGTGCCAGCAGTTTGACGGAGAACTATGGCTACACCTTC.